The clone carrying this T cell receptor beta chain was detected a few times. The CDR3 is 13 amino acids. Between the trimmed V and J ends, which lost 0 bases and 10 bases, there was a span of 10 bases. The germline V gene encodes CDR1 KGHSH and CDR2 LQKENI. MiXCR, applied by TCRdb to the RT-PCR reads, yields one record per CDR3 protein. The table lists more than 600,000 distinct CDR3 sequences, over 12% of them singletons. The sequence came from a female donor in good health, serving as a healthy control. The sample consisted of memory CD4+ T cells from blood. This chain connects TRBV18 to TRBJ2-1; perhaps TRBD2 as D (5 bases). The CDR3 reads CASSPPVGEEQFF. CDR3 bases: TGTGCCAGCTCACCACCGGTGGGAGAGGAGCAGTTCTTC.